This entry lists 31 T cell receptor beta chains sequenced from one sample in a study of blood T cell repertoires in COVID-19. Assay: immunoSEQ multiplex PCR; the TCRdb copy retains only in-frame clones and omits some. The table includes roughly 260,000 clones, 80% to 95% detected once. Sequencing was performed on peripheral blood. The receptors were gathered from a person in their late teens or twenties with COVID-19, enrolled during active disease.

The rearrangement joins TRBV28 to TRBJ2-7; weak D call: TRBD2 (6 bases). The germline V gene has CDR1 MDHEN and CDR2 SYDVKM. Trimming took 6 bases from V and 7 from J, leaving 13 bases between them. This CDR3 has 12 residues. CDR3 protein: CASRFSGREQYF. The CDR3 region has the DNA TGTGCCAGCAGATTTTCGGGGAGGGAGCAGTACTTC.

V usage is TRBV6-5 and J usage is TRBJ2-3, with TRBD2 matching over 11 bases. The V segment lost 3 bases and the J segment 2 bases; nucleotides outside the gene matches: 4. Germline V gives CDR1 MNHEY, CDR2 SVGAGI. The CDR3 runs to 16 residues. The CDR3 is CASSYLAGGITDTQYF. The CDR3 region has the DNA TGTGCCAGCAGTTATCTAGCGGGAGGAATCACAGATACGCAGTATTTT.

The chain couples TRBV11-2 to TRBJ2-3, with TRBD2 matching over 13 bases. Germline trimming cut 4 bases from V and 3 bases from J; bases unmatched to any gene: 4. CDR1 is SGHAT, CDR2 FQNNGV, per germline. CDR3 length equals 16 residues. The CDR3 nucleotides are TGTGCCAGCAGCTCCGGACTAGCGGGAGTTACAGATACGCAGTATTTT. It encodes CASSSGLAGVTDTQYF.

The chain uses TRBV3-1 (or the pseudogene TRBV3-2) and TRBJ1-2, with D perhaps matching TRBD1 (6 bases). The germline V and J ends were trimmed by 4 bases and 3 bases, with 12 bases remaining between them. Germline V lookup: CDR1 LGHDT, CDR2 YNNKEL (reference sequence). The CDR3 is 14 amino acids. CDR3 DNA: TGTGCCAGCAGCCCGGCAGGGGTTTACTATGGCTACACCTTC. Its translation: CASSPAGVYYGYTF.

The chain recombines TRBV4-3 with TRBJ2-7; no reliable D call. This CDR3 has 15 residues. The V end was cut by 0 bases, the J end by 4 bases, with 13 bases between. Germline CDR1 LGHNA, CDR2 YSLEER. The CDR3 DNA follows: TGCGCCAGCAGCCAAGATGCCAGGCTTCCTTACGAGCAGTACTTC. Translation: CASSQDARLPYEQYF.

The rearrangement links TRBV5-1 to TRBJ2-1, with D tentatively TRBD1 (5 bases). From germline, CDR1 is SGHRS and CDR2 YFSETQ. V shed 9 bases and J shed 0 bases, with 16 bases lying between them. The CDR3 runs 15 residues. Written as DNA, the CDR3 is TGCGCCACCACTGAGGACACGAGCTCCTACAATGAGCAGTTCTTC. This gives the protein CATTEDTSSYNEQFF.

As regards this clone: The same CDR3 arises from other DNA sequences in this sample as well. V usage is TRBV7-3 and J usage is TRBJ2-3; TRBD2 matches at 7 bases. Germline V gene sequence: CDR1 SGHTA, CDR2 FQGTGA. The CDR3 covers 14 residues. The ends lost 5 bases at V and 0 bases at J; junction bases unmatched: 2. Here the CDR3 DNA reads TGTGCCAGCAGCATTAGCGGGAGCACAGATACGCAGTATTTT. Protein sequence: CASSISGSTDTQYF.

The genes are TRBV18 and TRBJ2-5, with a weak D call TRBD2 (6 bases). The CDR3 covers 12 residues. The V gene lost 8 bases and the J gene lost 4 bases, with 11 bases spanning the gap. CDR1 KGHSH and CDR2 LQKENI come from the germline V gene. CDR3 coding DNA: TGTGCCAGCACCCGGAGGGGAGAGACCCAGTACTTC. This translates into CASTRRGETQYF.

The CDR3 protein is CASSLLAGINEQFF. CDR3 in DNA: TGTGCCAGCAGTTTACTAGCGGGGATCAATGAGCAGTTCTTC. V is TRBV28 and J is TRBJ2-1, with 9 bases that match TRBD2. The V gene end was trimmed by 2 bases and the J gene end by 6 bases; junction bases not matched to a gene: 2. CDR3 length: 14 residues. Germline CDR1 and CDR2: MDHEN and SYDVKM.

The chain combines TRBV5-1 with TRBJ2-2, with a weak D call TRBD2 (5 bases). This CDR3 spans 16 amino acids. Germline CDR1 and CDR2: SGHRS and YFSETQ. V was cut by 1 base and J by 3 bases, with 13 bases left in between. The CDR3 loop reads CASSLTVTGYTGELFF. In DNA, the CDR3 is TGCGCCAGCAGCTTGACGGTGACGGGGTACACCGGGGAGCTGTTTTTT.

V gene TRBV6-5 combines with J gene TRBJ2-1; D perhaps matches TRBD2 (7 bases). Germline V CDR1 and CDR2: MNHEY, SVGAGI. This CDR3 comprises 15 residues. The ends were cut back, 8 bases at V and 4 bases at J, with 18 bases in the middle. This CDR3 is CASDLRGGQYNEQFF. The CDR3 bases are TGTGCCAGCGATCTGAGGGGGGGCCAATACAATGAGCAGTTCTTC.

The gene calls are TRBV5-6 and TRBJ1-2; 8 bases match TRBD1. The CDR3 runs 14 residues. V lost 3 bases, J lost 6 bases, and 7 bases stayed unmatched. CDR1 is SGHDT, CDR2 YYEEEE, per germline. In DNA form, the CDR3 reads TGTGCCAGCAGCTCCAGGGGGCGGACAGATGGCTACACCTTC. Translating it yields CASSSRGRTDGYTF.

The chain combines TRBV5-1 with TRBJ1-4; 7 bases map to TRBD1. The germline CDR1 and CDR2 sequences are SGHRS and YFSETQ. The CDR3 is made up of 16 amino acids. V was pared by 5 bases and J by 2 bases, with 9 bases of the junction left unmatched. In DNA, the CDR3 is TGCGCCAGCAGTTCTGACCCAGGGGGTACTAATGAAAAACTGTTTTTT. Amino acids: CASSSDPGGTNEKLFF.

CDR3 amino acids: CASSQWAQGAYGYTF. DNA for the CDR3: TGTGCCAGCAGCCAATGGGCTCAGGGGGCTTATGGCTACACCTTC. The chain has TRBV3-1 (or the pseudogene TRBV3-2) and TRBJ1-2, with 8 bases fitting TRBD1. This CDR3 is built from 15 residues. Germline-derived CDR1 and CDR2 are LGHDT and YNNKEL (reference sequence). Germline trimming cut 2 bases from V and 5 bases from J; bases unmatched to any gene: 7.

The chain carries TRBV5-1 and TRBJ2-1; 9 bases map to TRBD1. The germline gives CDR1 SGHRS, CDR2 YFSETQ. This CDR3 contains 14 residues. Losses at the gene ends were 7 bases for V and 4 bases for J; bases not matched to a gene: 6. The chain's CDR3 is CASEPGQGYNEQFF. Written as DNA, the CDR3 is TGCGCCAGCGAGCCGGGACAGGGTTACAATGAGCAGTTCTTC.

V is TRBV27 and J is TRBJ2-1, with a tentative D call TRBD2 (5 bases). V lost 5 bases and J lost 5, with 13 bases in between. CDR1 is MNHEY and CDR2 is SMNVEV in the germline V gene (reference sequence). This CDR3 has 14 residues. The CDR3: CASSPGILNNEQFF. The CDR3 DNA is TGTGCCAGCAGTCCCGGGATTCTCAACAATGAGCAGTTCTTC.

CDR3 DNA: TGTGCCATCAGTCAAAGCCCCGATACCTACGAGCAGTACTTC. Amino acid sequence: CAISQSPDTYEQYF. The genes are TRBV10-3 and TRBJ2-7; no firm D call. Deletions cut 5 bases from V and 2 bases from J, with 13 bases between. The CDR3 spans 14 residues. Germline assignment: CDR1 ENHRY and CDR2 SYGVKD.

The chain uses TRBV6-2 or TRBV6-3 and TRBJ2-1; D is unresolved. V dropped 3 bases and J dropped 6 bases, with 3 bases sitting between them. Per the germline V gene, CDR1 is MNHEY and CDR2 is SVGEGT. The CDR3 totals 11 residues. CDR3 region: CASSYLNEQFF. In nucleotides, the CDR3 is TGTGCCAGCAGTTATCTCAATGAGCAGTTCTTC.

The chain combines TRBV29-1 with TRBJ1-1; D uncertain. The V and J ends lost 1 base and 0 bases respectively, with 6 bases between them. The germline gives CDR1 SQVTM, CDR2 ANQGSEA. CDR3 length: 13 amino acids. CDR3 loop: CSVEGRVNTEAFF. CDR3 sequence (DNA): TGCAGCGTTGAAGGGAGGGTGAACACTGAAGCTTTCTTT.

The chain couples TRBV19 to TRBJ2-3; 9 nucleotides agree with TRBD1. V lost 8 bases to trimming and J lost 3 bases; unmatched junction nucleotides: 6. The germline CDR1 and CDR2 sequences are LNHDA and SQIVND (reference sequence). The CDR3 spans 14 residues. CDR3 sequence reads: CASCDRGKTDTQYF. The CDR3 region has the DNA TGTGCCAGTTGTGACAGGGGGAAGACAGATACGCAGTATTTT.

The chain employs TRBV24-1 and TRBJ2-2; 7 bases map to TRBD2. The CDR3 has 16 residues. Germline trimming cut 3 bases from V and 1 base from J; bases unmatched to any gene: 4. Germline lookup yields CDR1 KGHDR and CDR2 SFDVKD. Here the CDR3 DNA reads TGTGCCACCAGTGATCCCACTAGCGAGAACACCGGGGAGCTGTTTTTT. As protein: CATSDPTSENTGELFF.

V usage is TRBV27 and J usage is TRBJ1-5; 7 nucleotides agree with TRBD1. Unmatched junction bases numbered 5, after V lost 6 bases and J lost 0 bases. Per the germline V gene, CDR1 is MNHEY and CDR2 is SMNVEV (reference sequence). There are 15 residues in the CDR3. The CDR3 loop is CASRPGQISNQPQHF. The DNA of the CDR3 is TGTGCCAGCAGACCGGGACAGATTAGCAATCAGCCCCAGCATTTT.

This clone was counted once. V is TRBV4-3 and J is TRBJ1-1, with no clear D. V was pared by 3 bases and J by 1 base, with 21 bases between. The CDR3 length is 18 residues. Germline V gene lookup returns CDR1 LGHNA and CDR2 YSLEER. The CDR3 bases are TGCGCCAGCAGCCAGTTGAAGTGGAGGACGGACGGGAACACTGAAGCTTTCTTT. Its translation is CASSQLKWRTDGNTEAFF.

The rearrangement uses TRBV7-9 and TRBJ2-6; 9 bases are a match to TRBD1. The CDR3 loop spans 17 amino acids. The V and J ends lost 4 bases and 2 bases, in that order; junction bases with no gene match: 6. CDR1 is SEHNR and CDR2 is FQNEAQ in the germline V gene (reference sequence). The CDR3 reads CASSSRDRVTGANVLTF. The CDR3 bases are TGTGCCAGCAGCTCCCGGGACAGGGTTACTGGGGCCAACGTCCTGACTTTC.

J is TRBJ1-1 and V is TRBV2, with D maybe TRBD1 (5 bases). The germline gives CDR1 SNHLY, CDR2 FYNNEI. The V end lost 5 bases, the J end lost 3 bases, and 10 bases lay between the germline ends. CDR3 size: 13 residues. CDR3 in amino acids: CASSPGLYTEAFF. The CDR3 DNA sequence: TGTGCCAGCAGTCCGGGACTGTACACTGAAGCTTTCTTT.

The chain has TRBV6-1 and TRBJ2-7; D is unclear. V lost 2 bases and J lost 5, with 19 bases in between. Germline CDR1 is MNHNS and CDR2 is SASEGT. The CDR3 covers 16 residues. CDR3 amino acids: CASSESWASGTHEQYF. The CDR3 region has the DNA TGTGCCAGCAGTGAAAGTTGGGCCTCCGGTACGCACGAGCAGTACTTC.

The rearrangement joins TRBV29-1 to TRBJ2-1; possibly TRBD1 for D (6 bases). The CDR3 has 14 residues. The germline V and J ends were trimmed by 3 bases and 3 bases, with 12 bases remaining between them. Germline loops: CDR1 SQVTM, CDR2 ANQGSEA. CDR3 bases: TGCAGCGTTGACTCTGGGGGCATCTACAATGAGCAGTTCTTC. The encoded protein is CSVDSGGIYNEQFF.

The V gene is TRBV12-5, the J gene TRBJ2-4; D call uncertain. With 0 bases removed from V and 13 bases from J, the gap between germline ends came to 10 bases. Germline-derived CDR1 and CDR2 are LGHNT and FRNRAP. The CDR3 has 12 residues. CDR3 DNA: TGTGCTAGTGGTTTGGTTCCTCCCCCCCAGTACTTC. It translates to CASGLVPPPQYF.

This clone showed up just once. This chain uses TRBV5-1 with TRBJ2-1; D is perhaps TRBD2 (6 bases). The CDR3 covers 13 residues. The germline V gene has CDR1 SGHRS and CDR2 YFSETQ. V was cut by 4 bases and J by 9 bases, with 14 bases left in between. CDR3 sequence: CASSPTVEGEQFF. The DNA for the CDR3 is TGCGCCAGCAGCCCCACGGTGGAGGGTGAGCAGTTCTTC.

V gene TRBV25-1 combines with J gene TRBJ2-2, with a possible D match to TRBD1 (6 bases). V was shortened by 8 bases and J by 2 bases, with 24 bases between the two germline ends. The germline gives CDR1 MGHDK, CDR2 SYGVNS. The CDR3 runs to 18 residues. The CDR3 bases are TGTGCCAGCGGTCACGGGGTGGGGGCCACTGTTAACACCGGGGAGCTGTTTTTT. Its translation is CASGHGVGATVNTGELFF.

The chain is built from TRBV4-3 and TRBJ1-2; TRBD1 matches 7 bases. The CDR3 sequence is 16 residues long. The germline gives CDR1 LGHNA, CDR2 YSLEER. Trimming cost V 1 base and J 4 bases; bases outside gene matches: 9. The CDR3, as DNA: TGCGCCAGCAGCCAAGTATGGGACAGTCTGTCCTATGGCTACACCTTC. Protein product: CASSQVWDSLSYGYTF.